This TCR beta chain comes out of a study of blood T cell repertoires in COVID-19. Study background: T cells, B-cell-depleted T cells, or PBMCs supplied cDNA or gDNA.

Under the authors' procedure: The authors estimated nucleated cell counts from reference gene primer amplification. Clones were sequenced by immunoSEQ multiplex PCR, and TCRdb holds only the in-frame ones, with some missing. That table furnishes V, J and clone size, whereas the DNA furnished D and trimming. The table has under 85,000 clones, 87% seen once; the top ten hold around 5.1%. This CDR3 has 16 residues. The germline gives CDR1 MDHEN, CDR2 SYDVKM. Trimming at V came to 6 bases and at J to 0 bases, leaving 3 bases not matched to a gene. This TCR was sampled from a woman of 80 years or more with active or convalescent COVID-19. The sequencing input was peripheral blood. V usage is TRBV28 and J usage is TRBJ1-6; 9 bases map to TRBD1. The DNA of the CDR3 is TGTGCCAGCAGCCGACAGGGGGGCTCCTATAATTCACCCCTCCACTTT. Translation gives CASSRQGGSYNSPLHF.